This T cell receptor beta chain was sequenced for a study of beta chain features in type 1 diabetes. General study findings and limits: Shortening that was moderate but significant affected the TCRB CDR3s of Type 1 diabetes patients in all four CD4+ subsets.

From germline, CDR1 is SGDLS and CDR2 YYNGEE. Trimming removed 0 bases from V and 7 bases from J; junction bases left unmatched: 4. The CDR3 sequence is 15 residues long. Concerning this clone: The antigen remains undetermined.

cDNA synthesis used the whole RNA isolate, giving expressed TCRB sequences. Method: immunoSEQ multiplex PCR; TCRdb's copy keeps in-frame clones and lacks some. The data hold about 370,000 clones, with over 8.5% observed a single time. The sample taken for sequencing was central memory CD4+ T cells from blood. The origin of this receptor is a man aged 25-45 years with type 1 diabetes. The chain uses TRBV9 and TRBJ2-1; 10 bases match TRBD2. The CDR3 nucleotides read TGTGCCAGCAGCGTAGTGCTAGCGGGAGCAAATGAGCAGTTCTTC. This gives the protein CASSVVLAGANEQFF.